This T cell receptor beta chain was sequenced during a study of regulatory T cells in long-lasting Graves disease. General study results and limits: A limited number of samples was an acknowledged limitation.

This clonotype was found a few times. Its antigen is unidentified. Trimming took 0 bases from V and 5 from J, leaving 20 bases between them. In germline, CDR1 is ENHRY, CDR2 SYGVKD. The CDR3 contains 17 residues. Arm-PCR of CDR3 regions with iRepertoire HTBI primers generated TCR beta libraries. TCRdb ran MiXCR on the multiplex PCR reads and lists one entry per CDR3 protein. In the table there are 400,000 to 450,000 distinct CDR3 sequences, more than 12% of which are singletons. Time point indicated: newly diagnosed GD, antithyroid drugs for less than 3 months. Following extraction of RNA from PBMCs, that RNA was used to make the TCR library. These sequences were also reported in another study, on T cells in Graves' hyperthyroidism and ophthalmopathy. That report notes: Researchers ran a first-round RT-PCR on the TCR CDR3 using the HTBI primer set.

The rearrangement links TRBV10-3 to TRBJ2-7; TRBD1 is a possible D gene (5 bases). The receptor's source is a woman aged 25 to 39 with Graves disease. The specimen comprised peripheral blood mononuclear cells (PBMCs), sampled at new diagnosis, from a patient treated with antithyroid drugs. CDR3 in DNA: TGTGCCATCAGTGAGTCCGCCTCGGACACCTCCTGGGACGAGCAGTACTTC. Protein product: CAISESASDTSWDEQYF.